A selection of T cell receptor beta chains follows, all from one sample in a study of blood T cell repertoires in COVID-19. The protocol was immunoSEQ multiplex PCR, while the TCRdb copy is restricted to in-frame clones and leaves out a portion. The table shows 150,000 to 250,000 clones, with 82% occurring only once. The sample comprised peripheral blood. The receptor set was obtained from a human donor with acute or convalescent COVID-19. The donor label of this sample is uncertain. CDR3s include the opening cysteine and the closing phenylalanine or tryptophan. D genes are given only for firm matches. A clone size is listed for some rows: how often the clone was seen (once, few, many), or a class if it is expanded.

TRBD1,TRBV30,.,TRBJ1-1,CAWTRGRDTEAFF,TGTGCCTGGACTAGGGGGCGGGACACTGAAGCTTTCTTT
.,TRBV9,.,TRBJ2-2,CASSPQDSAPGTGELFF,TGTGCCAGCAGCCCCCAGGACAGCGCCCCCGGCACCGGGGAGCTGTTTTTT
.,TRBV7-3,once,TRBJ2-2,CASSAQANTGELFF,TGTGCCAGCAGCGCACAGGCCAACACCGGGGAGCTGTTTTTT
.,TRBV6-5,.,TRBJ2-7,CASLGGAEQYF,TGTGCCAGCCTCGGGGGAGCCGAGCAGTACTTC
TRBD2,TRBV14,.,TRBJ2-3,CASSSYSGTSAIGADTQYF,TGTGCCAGCAGCTCATACTCCGGGACTAGCGCGATTGGGGCAGATACGCAGTATTTT
.,TRBV3-1/TRBV3-2,.,TRBJ1-6,CASSQGSDFTNSPLHF,TGTGCCAGCAGCCAAGGGTCCGACTTCACTAATTCACCCCTCCACTTT
.,TRBV30,.,TRBJ2-6,CAWSRGRGLGRGANVLTF,TGTGCCTGGAGTAGGGGCAGGGGCTTGGGTCGCGGGGCCAACGTCCTGACTTTC
TRBD2,TRBV3-1/TRBV3-2,.,TRBJ2-2,CASSQKGRLAGSGELFF,TGTGCCAGCAGCCAAAAAGGGCGACTAGCGGGATCCGGGGAGCTGTTTTTT
TRBD1,TRBV19,.,TRBJ1-3,CASNPDRADGNTIYF,TGTGCCAGTAACCCCGACAGGGCTGATGGAAACACCATATATTTT
TRBD1,TRBV30,.,TRBJ1-6,CAWRGGQGDNSPLHF,TGTGCCTGGAGGGGGGGACAGGGGGATAATTCACCCCTCCACTTT
TRBD1,TRBV28,.,TRBJ2-7,CASSLRDRGYEQYF,TGTGCCAGCAGTTTAAGGGACAGGGGCTACGAGCAGTACTTC